This entry features one T cell receptor (beta chain) sequence. The table lists this clone with a few counts. Its antigen has not been determined. No much larger clone exists at a distance of one base, and base qualities are not known. The healthy control group was made up of fewer than 40 blood donors, and the Finnish Red Cross blood service supplied their buffy coats. All TCR-sequenced material derived from peripheral blood: patient blood samples and healthy donor buffy coats. Ficoll-Hypaque gradient centrifugation was used to isolate peripheral blood mononuclear cells. CD4+ cells were magnetically purified from the buffy coats of healthy controls. The Gentra Puregene Cell and Tissue kit was used to extract genomic DNA, and a Qubit 2.0 fluorometer was used to measure the amount of genomic DNA. This sample stems from a study of STAT5B mutations in CD4+ large granular lymphocyte leukemia (dated by TCRdb to between 2021 and 2023). For context, the study as a whole: Among healthy controls, the CDR3 'QG' motif was associated with a particular HLA allele. Flow cytometry on FACSCanto II or FACSVerse confirmed that purified fractions exceeded 95% purity among lymphocytes. The study compared the TCRbeta repertoires of patients with CD4+ T-cell large granular lymphocyte leukemia against those of healthy blood donors.

The investigation overall reported the following: Each patient's main leukemic clonotypes were private, but approximately 26% of these clonotypes showed up at low frequency in the non-leukemic repertoires of other patients. The data were not HLA-matched, and the higher clonality in CD4+ T-LGLL than in CD8+ T-LGLL could be due to the relatively small sample size. Greater clonality appeared to be present in CD4-sorted patient repertoires than in healthy CD4+ repertoires, and the difference was retained after the putative leukemic clones were removed. Enrichment of TRBV06-family usage was observed among the top patient clones (8/27) relative to healthy controls (2/35).

The germline V gene encodes CDR1 SNHLY and CDR2 FYNNEI. V drops 3 bases and J drops 7 bases, leaving 12 bases in between. The CDR3 holds 13 amino acids from the cysteine to the phenylalanine. CDR3 DNA is the only sequence kept; it has 39 bases, read in frame from the first base. TCRbeta rearrangements were sequenced from genomic DNA using the immunoSEQ assay at survey resolution. Under the source paper's analysis protocol: In the TCR sequencing data, the lowest productive clonotype frequency that could be detected was 2.59 x 10-5. Only productive TCRbeta rearrangements, meaning sequences that were complete and in-frame, were kept for the analyses. The clonality of each sample was calculated as Simpson clonality in the immunoSEQ Analyzer version 3.0. Based on frequency, clones were grouped as very rare, small, medium, large (1-20%) or hyperexpanded (>20%). Generation probabilities were estimated with OLGA 1.2.3, V-gene circos plots were generated with VDJtools, specificities were searched for in VDJdb, and CDR3 motifs were identified with GLIPH. Imported from immuneACCESS, the table was reduced by TCRdb to in-frame sequences with V and J called. These copies leave out some clones; in studies compared against another copy, an unresolved V gene accounts for under half, and the cause of the remainder is not known. V and J calls plus clone size are reproduced from that table; the DNA served to infer D and trimming. The sample table contains 38,000 or so clones; only one count was recorded for approximately 85% of them. Of the sample, 1% to 1.5% falls within the top ten clones.

Source material: CD4+ T cells from blood buffy coats. The rearranged segments are TRBV2 and TRBJ1-2; no D gene call is confident. The TCR sequence derives from a human donor in good health. The nucleotide sequence reads TGTGCCAGCAGTGAGTTTGGGGTACGTGGCTACACCTTC. It is translated as CASSEFGVRGYTF.